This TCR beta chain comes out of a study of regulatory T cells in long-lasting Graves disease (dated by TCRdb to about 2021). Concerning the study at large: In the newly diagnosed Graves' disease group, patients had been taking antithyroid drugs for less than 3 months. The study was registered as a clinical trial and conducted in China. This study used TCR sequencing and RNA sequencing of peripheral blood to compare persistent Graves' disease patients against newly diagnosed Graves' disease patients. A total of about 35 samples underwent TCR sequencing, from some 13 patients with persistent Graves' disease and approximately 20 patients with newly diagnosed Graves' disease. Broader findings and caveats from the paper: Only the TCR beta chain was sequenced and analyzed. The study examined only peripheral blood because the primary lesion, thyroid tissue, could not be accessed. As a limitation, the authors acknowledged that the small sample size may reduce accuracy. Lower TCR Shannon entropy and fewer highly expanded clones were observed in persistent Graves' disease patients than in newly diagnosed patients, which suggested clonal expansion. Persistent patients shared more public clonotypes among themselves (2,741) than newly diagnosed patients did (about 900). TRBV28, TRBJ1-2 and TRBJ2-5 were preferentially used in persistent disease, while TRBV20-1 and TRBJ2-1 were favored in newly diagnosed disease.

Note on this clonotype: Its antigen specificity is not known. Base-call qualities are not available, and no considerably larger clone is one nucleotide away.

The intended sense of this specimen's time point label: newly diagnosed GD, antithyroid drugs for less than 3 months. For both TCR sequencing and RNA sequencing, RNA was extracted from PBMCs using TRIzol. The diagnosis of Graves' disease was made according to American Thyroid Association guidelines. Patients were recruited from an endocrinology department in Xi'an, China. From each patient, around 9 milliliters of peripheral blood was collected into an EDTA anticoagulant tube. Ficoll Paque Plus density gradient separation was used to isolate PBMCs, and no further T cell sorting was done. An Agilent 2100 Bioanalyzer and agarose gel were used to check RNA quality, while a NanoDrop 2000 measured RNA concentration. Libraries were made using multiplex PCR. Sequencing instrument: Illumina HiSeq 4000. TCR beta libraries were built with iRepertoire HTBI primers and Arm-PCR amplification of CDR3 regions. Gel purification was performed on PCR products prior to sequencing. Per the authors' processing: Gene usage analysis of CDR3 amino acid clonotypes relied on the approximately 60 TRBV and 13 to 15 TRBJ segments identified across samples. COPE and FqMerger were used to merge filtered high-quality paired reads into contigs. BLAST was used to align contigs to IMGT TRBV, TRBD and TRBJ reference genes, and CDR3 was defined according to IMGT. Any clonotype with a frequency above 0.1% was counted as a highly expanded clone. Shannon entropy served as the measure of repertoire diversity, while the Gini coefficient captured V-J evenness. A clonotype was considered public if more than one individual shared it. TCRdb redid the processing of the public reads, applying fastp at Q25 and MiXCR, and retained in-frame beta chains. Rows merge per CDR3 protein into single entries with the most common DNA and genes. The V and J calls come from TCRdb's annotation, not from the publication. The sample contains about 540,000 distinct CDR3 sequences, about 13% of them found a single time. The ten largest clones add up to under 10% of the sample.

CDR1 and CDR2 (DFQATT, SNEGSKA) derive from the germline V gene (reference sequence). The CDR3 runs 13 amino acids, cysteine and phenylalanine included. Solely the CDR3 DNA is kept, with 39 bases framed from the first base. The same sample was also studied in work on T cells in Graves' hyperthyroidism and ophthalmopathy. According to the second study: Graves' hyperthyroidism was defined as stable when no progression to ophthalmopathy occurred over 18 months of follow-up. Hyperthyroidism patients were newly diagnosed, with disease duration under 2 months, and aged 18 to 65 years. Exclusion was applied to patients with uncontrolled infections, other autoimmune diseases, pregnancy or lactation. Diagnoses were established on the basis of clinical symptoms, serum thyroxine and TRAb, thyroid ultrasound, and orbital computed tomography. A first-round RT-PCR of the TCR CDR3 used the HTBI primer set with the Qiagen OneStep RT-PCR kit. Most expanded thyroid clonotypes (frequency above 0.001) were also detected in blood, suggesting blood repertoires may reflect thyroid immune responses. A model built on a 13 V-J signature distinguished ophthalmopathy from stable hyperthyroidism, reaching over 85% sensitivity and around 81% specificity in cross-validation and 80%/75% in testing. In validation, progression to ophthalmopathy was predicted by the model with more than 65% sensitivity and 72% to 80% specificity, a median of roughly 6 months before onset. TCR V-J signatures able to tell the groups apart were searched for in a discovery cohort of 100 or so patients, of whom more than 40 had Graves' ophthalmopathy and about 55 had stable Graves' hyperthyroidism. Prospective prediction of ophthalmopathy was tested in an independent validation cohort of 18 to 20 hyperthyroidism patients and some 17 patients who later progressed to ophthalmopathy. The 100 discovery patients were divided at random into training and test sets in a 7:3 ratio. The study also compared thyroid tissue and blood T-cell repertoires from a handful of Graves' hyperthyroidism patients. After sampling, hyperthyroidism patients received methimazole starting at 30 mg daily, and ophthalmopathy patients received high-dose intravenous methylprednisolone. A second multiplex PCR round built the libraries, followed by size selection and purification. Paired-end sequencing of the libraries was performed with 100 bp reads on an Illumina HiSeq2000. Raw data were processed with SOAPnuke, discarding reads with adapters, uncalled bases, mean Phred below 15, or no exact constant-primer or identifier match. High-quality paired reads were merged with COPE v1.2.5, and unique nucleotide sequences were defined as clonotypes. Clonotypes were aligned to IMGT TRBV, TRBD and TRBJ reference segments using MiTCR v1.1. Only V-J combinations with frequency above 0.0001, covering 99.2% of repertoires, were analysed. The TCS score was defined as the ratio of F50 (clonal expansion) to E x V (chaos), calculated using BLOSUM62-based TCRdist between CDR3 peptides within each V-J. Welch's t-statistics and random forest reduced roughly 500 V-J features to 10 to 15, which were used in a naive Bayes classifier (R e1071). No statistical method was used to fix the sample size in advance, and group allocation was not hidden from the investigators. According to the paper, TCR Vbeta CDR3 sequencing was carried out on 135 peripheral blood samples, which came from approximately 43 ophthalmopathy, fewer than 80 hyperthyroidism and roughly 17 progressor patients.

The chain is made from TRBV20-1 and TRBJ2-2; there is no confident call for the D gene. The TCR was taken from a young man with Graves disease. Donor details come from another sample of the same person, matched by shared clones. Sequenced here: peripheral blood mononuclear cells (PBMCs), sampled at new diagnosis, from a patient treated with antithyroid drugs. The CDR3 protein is CRRSTPGTGELFF. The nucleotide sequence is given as TGCAGGAGGAGCACTCCGGGCACCGGGGAGCTGTTTTTT.